One and the same sample provided the 23 T cell receptor beta chains below, sequenced in a study of T-cell memory formation after mild COVID-19. Via MiXCR, TCRdb re-called the 5' RACE reads, giving one row per CDR3 protein. The table records approximately 12,000 distinct CDR3 sequences, about 14% of them present only once. Sequencing was done on a sample of PBMCs or a T cell subset sorted from them (not recorded which). The source is a man aged 18 to 29 who had mild COVID-19 (a few samples of this study predate the infection). Cell type and time point are not known.

This sequence joins TRBV5-6 and TRBJ2-5; D remains ambiguous. Trimming left V 3 bases short and J 4 bases short, with 10 bases between. This CDR3 is built from 13 residues. Germline CDR1 and CDR2: SGHDT and YYEEEE. CDR3 sequence (DNA): TGTGCCAGCAGCTGGGGAAGGTCAGAGACCCAGTACTTC. Translation: CASSWGRSETQYF.

The chain has TRBV6-5 and TRBJ1-5, with D uncertain. V was pared by 10 bases and J by 4 bases, with 11 bases between. Germline CDR1 MNHEY, CDR2 SVGAGI. The CDR3 is 12 amino acids. CDR3 nucleotides: TGTGCCACCCTGGAGCCGAATCAGCCCCAGCATTTT. This sequence encodes CATLEPNQPQHF.

There are a few counts of this clonotype. The CDR3 sequence is CASSQERQGSNEKLFF. The CDR3 nucleotides read TGTGCCAGCAGCCAAGAACGGCAGGGGAGTAATGAAAAACTGTTTTTT. The V gene is TRBV14, the J gene TRBJ1-4; possible D gene TRBD1, 6 bases. Per germline, CDR1 SGHDN and CDR2 FVKESK. V was clipped by 0 bases and J by 4 bases, with 12 bases between them. The CDR3 totals 16 residues.

For this clonotype: Since the CDR3 does not end with the conserved phenylalanine or tryptophan, this likely comes from a read error. The gene calls are TRBV4-1 and TRBJ2-7; D possibly corresponds to TRBD2 (6 bases). The CDR3 spans 16 residues. Trimming cost V 0 bases and J 0 bases, with 12 bases left between them. The germline CDR1 and CDR2 sequences are MGHRA and YSYEKL. The CDR3 spells CASSQDWAGSSYEQYL. The CDR3 bases are TGCGCCAGCAGCCAAGATTGGGCGGGGAGCTCCTACGAGCAGTACTTA.

The rearrangement uses TRBV29-1 and TRBJ2-5; 12 nucleotides line up with TRBD2. The CDR3 is 14 residues long. Per germline, CDR1 SQVTM and CDR2 ANQGSEA. With 7 bases clipped from V and 2 bases from J, the junction kept 5 bases outside the gene matches. CDR3 region: CSAPLAGGQETQYF. CDR3 DNA sequence: TGCAGCGCCCCCCTAGCGGGGGGGCAAGAGACCCAGTACTTC.

The sample holds many counts of this clonotype. The V call is TRBV21-1, the J call TRBJ2-2; the D call in the table, TRBD1, was not verified against the DNA. TRBV21-1 is noted as a pseudogene. This CDR3 region has 15 residues. The chain's CDR3 is CAYRGGRSNTGELFF. The CDR3 DNA is TGTGCCTATCGAGGGGGGAGATCGAACACCGGGGAGCTGTTTTTT.

This clonotype has ten or more counts. This chain links TRBV5-6 with TRBJ2-2; D gene unclear. Deletions cut 3 bases from V and 6 bases from J, with 12 bases between. CDR3 size: 14 residues. Germline CDR1 is SGHDT and CDR2 is YYEEEE. CDR3 sequence: CASSSGSWSGELFF. The CDR3 DNA reads as TGTGCCAGCAGCTCTGGCTCCTGGTCCGGGGAGCTGTTTTTT.

The chain combines TRBV11-2 with TRBJ2-3; D possibly corresponds to TRBD1 (5 bases). The CDR3 loop spans 12 amino acids. CDR1 and CDR2 from the germline V gene are SGHAT and FQNNGV. V was shortened by 1 base and J by 6 bases, with 5 bases between the two germline ends. For the CDR3, the DNA is TGTGCCAGCAGCTTAGGGGGCGATACGCAGTATTTT. Its translation: CASSLGGDTQYF.

This clonotype came up many times. The J gene is TRBJ2-1, the V gene TRBV5-6; no firm D call. Per germline, CDR1 SGHDT and CDR2 YYEEEE. This CDR3 contains 14 residues. V dropped 6 bases and J dropped 0 bases, with 10 bases sitting between them. The CDR3 nucleotides are TGTGCCAGCATCATCTTGAGCTCCTACAATGAGCAGTTCTTC. Protein product: CASIILSSYNEQFF.

The table lists this clonotype with many counts. This chain uses TRBV6-1 with TRBJ2-4, with D tentatively TRBD1 (6 bases). Trimming took 2 bases from V and 6 from J, leaving 17 bases between them. The CDR3 extends over 16 amino acids. Germline assignment: CDR1 MNHNS and CDR2 SASEGT. This CDR3 reads CASSERFGDRSNIQYF. CDR3 DNA: TGTGCCAGCAGTGAAAGGTTTGGCGACAGGTCAAACATTCAGTACTTC.

This clonotype was recorded a few times. The V call is TRBV7-7, the J call TRBJ2-3; D is uncertain. Germline V CDR1 and CDR2: SSHAT, FNYEAQ (reference sequence). Trimming took 5 bases from V and 5 from J, leaving 11 bases between them. The CDR3 has 13 amino acids. The CDR3 DNA is TGTGCCAGCAGCCGCACGTGGGAAGATACGCAGTATTTT. This sequence encodes CASSRTWEDTQYF. The full variable domain, with the rest looked up from reference TRBV7-7 and TRBJ2-3, is GAGVSQSPRYKVTKRGQDVTLRCDPISSHATLYWYQQALGQGPEFLTYFNYEAQPDKSGLPSDRFSAERPEGSISTLTIQRTEQRDSAMYRCASSRTWEDTQYFGPGTRLTVL.

In this sample, this clonotype turned up many times. The V call is TRBV7-6, the J call TRBJ2-3; TRBD2 matches at 9 bases. J gave up 2 bases and V 5 bases, and 11 bases lay outside the gene matches. This CDR3 spans 17 amino acids. CDR1 and CDR2 from the germline V gene are SGHVS and FNYEAQ. As DNA, the CDR3 is TGTGCCAGCAGCCCTCTAAGCGGGGGGTTATACACAGATACGCAGTATTTT. Protein: CASSPLSGGLYTDTQYF.

There are many counts of this clonotype. The V call is TRBV5-1, the J call TRBJ2-2; 7 positions agree with TRBD1. The J segment lost 2 bases and the V segment lost 6 bases, leaving 7 bases of the junction unmatched. Germline CDR1 is SGHRS and CDR2 is YFSETQ. This CDR3 is 15 amino acids long. CDR3 DNA: TGCGCCAGCAAAGGGACAGTCTTTAACACCGGGGAGCTGTTTTTT. This sequence encodes CASKGTVFNTGELFF.

This clonotype was recorded a few times. V usage is TRBV29-1 and J usage is TRBJ1-1; maybe TRBD1 (6 bases). Trimming removed 7 bases at V and 0 bases at J, with 33 bases between. CDR3 length: 20 amino acids. The germline CDR1 and CDR2 sequences are SQVTM and ANQGSEA. CDR3 sequence reads: CSAVGHTGRLGFGMNTEAFF. CDR3 bases: TGCAGCGCCGTGGGGCACACAGGGCGTTTAGGATTCGGGATGAACACTGAAGCTTTCTTT.

The genes are TRBV7-9 and TRBJ1-2, with a possible D match to TRBD1 (6 bases). CDR1 SEHNR and CDR2 FQNEAQ come from the germline V gene (reference sequence). V shed 5 bases and J shed 0 bases, with 16 bases lying between them. The CDR3 runs to 16 residues. The CDR3 loop reads CASSRLQDSTNYGYTF. The CDR3 coding sequence is TGTGCCAGCAGCAGGTTGCAGGACAGTACTAACTATGGCTACACCTTC. The full variable domain, in which reference TRBV7-9 and TRBJ1-2 provide the parts outside the CDR3, is DTGVSQNPRHKITKRGQNVTFRCDPISEHNRLYWYRQTLGQGPEFLTYFQNEAQLEKSRLLSDRFSAERPKGSFSTLEIQRTEQGDSAMYLCASSRLQDSTNYGYTFGSGTRLTVV.

This clonotype came up a few times. The chain has TRBV24-1 and TRBJ2-2; a possible D gene is TRBD2 (6 bases). Germline assignment: CDR1 KGHDR and CDR2 SFDVKD. The CDR3 spans 14 residues. Trimming cost V 3 bases and J 4 bases, with 8 bases left between them. The CDR3 loop is CATSDGGSTGELFF. CDR3 nucleotides: TGTGCCACCAGTGATGGGGGGAGCACCGGGGAGCTGTTTTTT.

This clonotype was seen ten or more times. V is TRBV12-3 or TRBV12-4 and J is TRBJ2-3, with TRBD2 as a possible D gene (6 bases). V gave up 7 bases and J gave up 2 bases, with 25 bases separating them. The CDR3 extends over 18 amino acids. The CDR3 coding sequence is TGTGCCAGCAACCTTGGGAGGAGGGGCGTCAGAATCACAGATACGCAGTATTTT. Translation: CASNLGRRGVRITDTQYF.

This clonotype was recorded many times. The chain uses TRBV9 and TRBJ1-6, with D perhaps TRBD1 (5 bases). The CDR3 sequence is 15 residues long. Trimming left V 0 bases short and J 7 bases short, with 11 bases between. Germline V gene lookup returns CDR1 SGDLS and CDR2 YYNGEE. The CDR3: CASSVAWGGNSPLHF. The CDR3 nucleotides read TGTGCCAGCAGCGTAGCTTGGGGGGGGAATTCACCCCTCCACTTT.

This clonotype occurred many times. The genes are TRBV6-5 and TRBJ2-1; D is undetermined. This CDR3 spans 14 amino acids. The V gene lost 1 base and the J gene lost 5 bases, with 9 bases spanning the gap. The germline V gene has CDR1 MNHEY and CDR2 SVGAGI. The CDR3 DNA reads TGTGCCAGCAGTTACTTTGGCCTTAACAATGAGCAGTTCTTC. This gives the protein CASSYFGLNNEQFF.

This clonotype was recorded a few times. The chain carries TRBV29-1 and TRBJ1-2, with 11 bases aligning to TRBD1. Trimming took 5 bases from V and 3 from J; bases not matched to a gene: 20. Germline CDR1 is SQVTM and CDR2 is ANQGSEA. CDR3 length: 19 amino acids. The CDR3 protein is CSVPSNDGQGASRYYGYTF. In DNA, the CDR3 is TGCAGCGTTCCTTCGAACGATGGACAGGGGGCCTCCCGGTACTATGGCTACACCTTC.

This clonotype showed up many times. This chain joins TRBV6-5 and TRBJ2-3; no definite D call. The germline gives CDR1 MNHEY, CDR2 SVGAGI. The CDR3 covers 13 residues. Trimming shortened V by 5 bases and J by 4 bases, and 10 bases separated the two germline ends. DNA of the CDR3: TGTGCCAGCAGTCCCCTCGGCCCAGATACGCAGTATTTT. Translating it yields CASSPLGPDTQYF.

The chain links TRBV13 to TRBJ1-2; no clear D gene. The CDR3 has 15 amino acids. Per germline, CDR1 PRHDT and CDR2 FYEKMQ (reference sequence). V dropped 2 bases and J dropped 0 bases, with 10 bases sitting between them. The CDR3 loop reads CASSLSGRSNYGYTF. The CDR3 DNA sequence: TGTGCCAGCAGCTTATCGGGCAGGTCTAACTATGGCTACACCTTC. The entire variable domain, with the rest obtained from reference TRBV13 and TRBJ1-2, is as follows: AAGVIQSPRHLIKEKRETATLKCYPIPRHDTVYWYQQGPGQDPQFLISFYEKMQSDKGSIPDRFSAQQFSDYHSELNMSSLELGDSALYFCASSLSGRSNYGYTFGSGTRLTVV.

CDR3 amino acids: CASSTSSEQFF. The CDR3, as DNA: TGTGCCAGCAGCACCTCCAGTGAGCAGTTCTTC. The chain links TRBV5-6 to TRBJ2-1; D unresolved. Germline CDR1 and CDR2: SGHDT and YYEEEE. V lost 4 bases to trimming and J lost 9 bases, with 8 bases between them. This CDR3 is built from 11 residues.